A single sample is the source of the 5 T cell receptor beta chains below, sequenced in a study of HIV-infected patients and healthy controls. Antiretroviral therapy had run roughly three months, about 14 weeks, before follow-up blood collection. Whole blood was used without fractionation, so all unsorted peripheral T cells were included. Reverse transcription used 450 to 500 ng RNA and constant-region primers for alpha and beta. Each of the alpha and beta chains got its own library through chain-specific third strand synthesis with indices. TCRdb re-called the 5' RACE reads through MiXCR, storing one row per CDR3 protein. Among 6,500 to 10,000 distinct CDR3 sequences, 8.7% were seen once, and the ten largest hold less than 25%. The sequencing here drew on blood, taken during antiretroviral therapy. The receptors were gathered from an adult with HIV infection.

This clonotype has at least ten counts. The CDR3: CATSRESRTDTQYF. CDR3 DNA sequence: TGTGCCACCAGCAGGGAGTCACGCACAGATACGCAGTATTTT. This chain uses TRBV15 with TRBJ2-3; D is undetermined. V lost 3 bases, J lost 1 base, and 8 bases lay in between. CDR1 LNHNV and CDR2 YYDKDF come from the germline V gene (reference sequence). The CDR3 consists of 14 residues.

The J gene is TRBJ2-2, the V gene TRBV6-1; possible D gene TRBD1, 6 bases. The CDR3 is 16 amino acids. CDR1 MNHNS and CDR2 SASEGT come from the germline V gene. Trimming took 0 bases from V and 0 from J, leaving 8 bases between them. The CDR3 is CASSEARTANTGELFF. CDR3 DNA sequence: TGTGCCAGCAGTGAAGCTCGGACAGCGAACACCGGGGAGCTGTTTTTT.

The table lists this clonotype with a few counts. The chain is built from TRBV6-4 and TRBJ2-3, with 12 positions matching TRBD2. The CDR3 is made up of 15 amino acids. V gave up 6 bases and J gave up 5 bases; unmatched junction bases: 6. Germline CDR1 and CDR2: MRHNA and SNTAGT. CDR3 in DNA: TGTGCCAGCAGGGCTAGCGGGGGGGCCGGAGATACGCAGTATTTT. Amino acid sequence: CASRASGGAGDTQYF.

The rearrangement links TRBV6-4 to TRBJ2-3, with 11 bases aligning to TRBD2. CDR1 is MRHNA and CDR2 is SNTAGT in the germline V gene. The CDR3 is 19 amino acids. Trimming removed 0 bases from V and 0 bases from J; junction bases left unmatched: 8. CDR3: CASSDSGTSGEGSTDTQYF. The CDR3 bases are TGTGCCAGCAGTGACTCCGGGACTAGCGGCGAAGGTAGCACAGATACGCAGTATTTT.

This clonotype was counted ten times or more. The chain has TRBV24-1 and TRBJ2-7, with 9 bases fitting TRBD1. This CDR3 has 13 amino acids. From germline, CDR1 is KGHDR and CDR2 SFDVKD. The V and J ends lost 7 bases and 9 bases, in that order; junction bases with no gene match: 9. The CDR3 sequence: CATSGTGTLGQYF. The CDR3 region has the DNA TGTGCCACCAGCGGGACAGGGACCCTTGGGCAGTACTTC.